The next 21 T cell receptor beta chains were all read from a single sample in a study of T cells after yellow fever vaccination. TCRdb itself ran the 5' RACE reads through MiXCR, one entry per CDR3 protein. This table has tens of thousands of distinct CDR3 sequences, roughly 7.5% appearing once. This specimen was CD8+ T cells sorted from PBMCs, taken less than 16 days after the first yellow fever vaccination. These receptor sequences come from a man younger than 35 who received the YFV17D yellow fever vaccine.

This clonotype was seen repeatedly, ten times or more. The chain is built from TRBV4-1 and TRBJ1-2, with D tentatively TRBD1 (5 bases). Germline V gives CDR1 MGHRA, CDR2 YSYEKL. V was pared by 1 base and J by 8 bases, with 14 bases between. This CDR3 region has 14 residues. CDR3: CASSQVSGPEGYTF. The CDR3 DNA reads TGCGCCAGCAGCCAAGTGTCAGGGCCGGAAGGCTACACCTTC.

Worth noting for this clonotype: A much larger clone sits a single nucleotide away, making a read error possible. This chain joins TRBV28 and TRBJ2-3; 8 bases map to TRBD2. Germline assignment: CDR1 MDHEN and CDR2 SYDVKM. CDR3 length: 14 amino acids. The CDR3 spells CTSSSGVSTDTQYF. CDR3 coding DNA: TGTACCAGCAGTAGCGGGGTCAGCACAGATACGCAGTATTTT.

This clonotype has more than one count but fewer than ten. This chain connects TRBV19 to TRBJ2-1, with 9 bases aligning to TRBD1. The CDR3 covers 15 residues. The V gene's germline CDR1 is LNHDA and CDR2 SQIVND (reference sequence). V lost 5 bases and J lost 7; bases outside the gene matches: 9. Here the CDR3 DNA reads TGTGCCAGTAGTCCGGGACAGGGTCTGAAGAATGAGCAGTTCTTC. This translates into CASSPGQGLKNEQFF.

This clonotype was picked up many times. The chain has TRBV5-6 and TRBJ2-5; the match to TRBD1 covers 7 bases. V shed 0 bases, J shed 4 bases, and the junction held 0 bases outside the gene matches. Per the germline V gene, CDR1 is SGHDT and CDR2 is YYEEEE. The CDR3 has 13 amino acids. The CDR3 nucleotides are TGTGCCAGCAGCTTGGCAGGGGGAGAGACCCAGTACTTC. Its translation is CASSLAGGETQYF.

This clonotype has more than one count but fewer than ten. The V and J genes are TRBV4-1 and TRBJ2-1; 9 bases match TRBD2. V lost 3 bases to trimming and J lost 4 bases; unmatched junction nucleotides: 7. The CDR3 runs to 16 residues. Germline values: CDR1 MGHRA, CDR2 YSYEKL. The CDR3 nucleotides read TGCGCCAGCAGCCAGAGTGCTAGCGGGGAGTACAATGAGCAGTTCTTC. Translated, it gives CASSQSASGEYNEQFF.

This clonotype was detected many times. This chain connects TRBV6-2 or TRBV6-3 to TRBJ1-1, with 7 bases lining up with TRBD1. Germline lookup yields CDR1 MNHEY and CDR2 SVGEGT. The CDR3 extends over 17 amino acids. Unmatched junction bases numbered 9, after V lost 2 bases and J lost 0 bases. The CDR3 bases are TGTGCCAGCAGTTACCGTGGGACAGTATTTTTGAACACTGAAGCTTTCTTT. It is translated as CASSYRGTVFLNTEAFF.

This clonotype was seen many times. The V gene is TRBV4-3, the J gene TRBJ2-7, with a tentative D call TRBD2 (5 bases). This CDR3 spans 15 amino acids. The germline V and J ends were trimmed by 1 base and 0 bases, with 10 bases remaining between them. The germline V gene has CDR1 LGHNA and CDR2 YSLEER. The CDR3 DNA sequence: TGCGCCAGCAGCCAAGGTCCGGGGTACTCCTACGAGCAGTACTTC. This translates into CASSQGPGYSYEQYF.

This clonotype has only a few counts. The V call is TRBV3-1, the J call TRBJ2-1; 14 nucleotides agree with TRBD2. The junction had 12 bases not matched to a gene; V was cut back by 3 bases and J by 2 bases. The CDR3 has 20 amino acids. The germline gives CDR1 LGHDT, CDR2 YNNKEL (reference sequence). The CDR3 here is CASSQAPGLAGDLTYNEQFF. The CDR3 DNA sequence: TGTGCCAGCAGCCAGGCACCGGGACTAGCGGGGGACCTGACCTACAATGAGCAGTTCTTC.

This clonotype came up many times. The chain uses TRBV5-6 and TRBJ2-3; the D gene could be TRBD1 or TRBD2 (5 bases each). Trimming removed 5 bases at V and 7 bases at J, with 20 bases between. Germline CDR1 is SGHDT and CDR2 is YYEEEE. CDR3 length equals 15 residues. The CDR3 sequence is CASRPWGRGSNTQYF. The CDR3 bases are TGTGCCAGCAGACCTTGGGGACGAGGATCAAATACGCAGTATTTT.

At least ten counts were recorded for this clonotype. J is TRBJ2-7 and V is TRBV4-1; 8 bases are a match to TRBD1. The junction had 5 bases not matched to a gene; V was cut back by 4 bases and J by 0 bases. CDR1 is MGHRA and CDR2 is YSYEKL in the germline V gene. The CDR3 consists of 15 residues. CDR3 residues: CASSPGQGASYEQYF. The CDR3 DNA sequence: TGCGCCAGCAGCCCCGGACAGGGAGCCTCCTACGAGCAGTACTTC.

This clonotype was seen at least ten times. Here the CDR3 DNA reads TGTGCCAGCAGTTACCCACAGAGCACAGATACGCAGTATTTT. It is translated as CASSYPQSTDTQYF. This chain uses TRBV6-2 or TRBV6-3 with TRBJ2-3; D remains unclear. CDR3 length equals 14 residues. V lost 2 bases to trimming and J lost 0 bases, with 6 bases between them. Germline V gene lookup returns CDR1 MNHEY and CDR2 SVGEGT.

This clonotype was counted ten times or more. This chain connects TRBV6-1 to TRBJ2-1; TRBD2 might be the D (7 bases). Per germline, CDR1 MNHNS and CDR2 SASEGT. Trimming removed 1 base at V and 12 bases at J, with 19 bases between. This CDR3 has 15 amino acids. CDR3 coding DNA: TGTGCCAGCAGTGAAGATGGGGGGGCCGGGAGGTCGCAGTTCTTC. It encodes CASSEDGGAGRSQFF.

This clonotype has at least ten counts. The chain recombines TRBV4-3 with TRBJ2-5, with 8 positions matching TRBD1. J was trimmed by 6 bases and V by 0 bases; bases with no gene match: 9. Per germline, CDR1 LGHNA and CDR2 YSLEER. The CDR3 is 16 residues long. In DNA form, the CDR3 reads TGCGCCAGCAGCCAAGATTGGGCAGGGGGCACGAAGACCCAGTACTTC. It yields the protein CASSQDWAGGTKTQYF.

About this clonotype: A much larger clone lies a single base off, so this may be a read error. This chain uses TRBV4-3 with TRBJ2-5; D uncertain. This CDR3 spans 14 amino acids. In germline, CDR1 is LGHNA, CDR2 YSLEER. V lost 0 bases, J lost 5 bases, and 10 bases lay in between. The CDR3 sequence is CASSQDISHETQYF. CDR3 nucleotide sequence: TGCGCCAGCAGCCAAGATATATCTCATGAGACCCAGTACTTC.

This clonotype was detected many times. This sequence joins TRBV7-9 and TRBJ2-1; no reliable D call. The ends were cut back, 5 bases at V and 0 bases at J, with 5 bases in the middle. Germline loops: CDR1 SEHNR, CDR2 FQNEAQ (reference sequence). CDR3 length: 13 amino acids. Here the CDR3 DNA reads TGTGCCAGCAGCCCCAGCTCCTACAATGAGCAGTTCTTC. Translation: CASSPSSYNEQFF.

The sample holds many counts of this clonotype. The chain has TRBV11-2 and TRBJ2-2, with TRBD2 identical over 10 bases. The CDR3 is 18 amino acids. The V gene end was trimmed by 2 bases and the J gene end by 4 bases; junction bases not matched to a gene: 10. Per the germline V gene, CDR1 is SGHAT and CDR2 is FQNNGV. Written as DNA, the CDR3 is TGTGCCAGCAGCTTACGAGGAGCGGGGGGGCTTAGCACCGGGGAGCTGTTTTTT. Translating gives CASSLRGAGGLSTGELFF.

The J gene is TRBJ2-7, the V gene TRBV4-1; no reliable D call. This CDR3 has 13 amino acids. Trimming cost V 0 bases and J 3 bases, with 6 bases left between them. CDR1 is MGHRA, CDR2 YSYEKL, per germline. This CDR3 reads CASSQELGYEQYF. The DNA for the CDR3 is TGCGCCAGCAGCCAAGAGCTGGGCTACGAGCAGTACTTC.

This clonotype was seen many times. The chain is built from TRBV14 and TRBJ2-7; TRBD2 is a possible D gene (7 bases). The V gene lost 0 bases and the J gene lost 3 bases, with 15 bases spanning the gap. CDR3 length: 16 residues. In germline, CDR1 is SGHDN, CDR2 FVKESK. CDR3 region: CASSQDRGASGYEQYF. The CDR3 DNA sequence: TGTGCCAGCAGCCAAGATCGGGGGGCCTCAGGCTACGAGCAGTACTTC.

This clonotype has ten or more counts. The chain links TRBV20-1 to TRBJ1-5, with D possibly being TRBD1 (5 bases). The length of the CDR3 is 17 residues. Germline values: CDR1 DFQATT, CDR2 SNEGSKA (reference sequence). The V and J ends lost 6 bases and 1 base respectively, with 22 bases between them. The CDR3 here is CSAPNWDLVVSNQPQHF. CDR3 coding DNA: TGCAGTGCGCCGAACTGGGACCTCGTCGTAAGCAATCAGCCCCAGCATTTT.

The gene calls are TRBV2 and TRBJ2-2; D remains unclear. The ends were cut back, 11 bases at V and 5 bases at J, with 27 bases in the middle. This CDR3 contains 17 residues. Germline V gives CDR1 SNHLY, CDR2 FYNNEI. CDR3 residues: CAFLAERRSGLTGELFF. The CDR3 region has the DNA TGTGCCTTCTTGGCCGAACGTAGATCGGGCCTAACCGGGGAGCTGTTTTTT.

Ten or more counts support this clonotype. The junction departs from the called germline gene at one end, perhaps through a read error. The chain couples TRBV12-3 or TRBV12-4 to TRBJ2-3, with TRBD2 matching 11 bases. The CDR3 totals 17 residues. The chain's CDR3 is CASSLAGGHPGTDTQYF. The CDR3 DNA follows: TGTGCCAGCAGTCTAGCGGGGGGCCACCCGGGCACAGATACGCAGTATTTT.